This T cell receptor (beta chain) was identified in a study of control samples from healthy donors and cancer patients. Profiling relied on immunoSEQ multiplex PCR, and the TCRdb table lists in-frame clones only, not all of them. The sample has around 150,000 clones, 80% to 90% seen once. This CDR3 has 13 residues. The germline gives CDR1 SEHNR, CDR2 FQNEAQ (reference sequence). V was trimmed by 1 base and J by 3 bases, leaving 7 bases between them. The source is a man aged 30-40 years in good health. The sample was blood. The chain has TRBV7-9 and TRBJ2-7; D gene ambiguous. CDR3 sequence: CASSLGGVYEQYF. CDR3 nucleotide sequence: TGTGCCAGCAGCTTAGGAGGTGTCTACGAGCAGTACTTC.